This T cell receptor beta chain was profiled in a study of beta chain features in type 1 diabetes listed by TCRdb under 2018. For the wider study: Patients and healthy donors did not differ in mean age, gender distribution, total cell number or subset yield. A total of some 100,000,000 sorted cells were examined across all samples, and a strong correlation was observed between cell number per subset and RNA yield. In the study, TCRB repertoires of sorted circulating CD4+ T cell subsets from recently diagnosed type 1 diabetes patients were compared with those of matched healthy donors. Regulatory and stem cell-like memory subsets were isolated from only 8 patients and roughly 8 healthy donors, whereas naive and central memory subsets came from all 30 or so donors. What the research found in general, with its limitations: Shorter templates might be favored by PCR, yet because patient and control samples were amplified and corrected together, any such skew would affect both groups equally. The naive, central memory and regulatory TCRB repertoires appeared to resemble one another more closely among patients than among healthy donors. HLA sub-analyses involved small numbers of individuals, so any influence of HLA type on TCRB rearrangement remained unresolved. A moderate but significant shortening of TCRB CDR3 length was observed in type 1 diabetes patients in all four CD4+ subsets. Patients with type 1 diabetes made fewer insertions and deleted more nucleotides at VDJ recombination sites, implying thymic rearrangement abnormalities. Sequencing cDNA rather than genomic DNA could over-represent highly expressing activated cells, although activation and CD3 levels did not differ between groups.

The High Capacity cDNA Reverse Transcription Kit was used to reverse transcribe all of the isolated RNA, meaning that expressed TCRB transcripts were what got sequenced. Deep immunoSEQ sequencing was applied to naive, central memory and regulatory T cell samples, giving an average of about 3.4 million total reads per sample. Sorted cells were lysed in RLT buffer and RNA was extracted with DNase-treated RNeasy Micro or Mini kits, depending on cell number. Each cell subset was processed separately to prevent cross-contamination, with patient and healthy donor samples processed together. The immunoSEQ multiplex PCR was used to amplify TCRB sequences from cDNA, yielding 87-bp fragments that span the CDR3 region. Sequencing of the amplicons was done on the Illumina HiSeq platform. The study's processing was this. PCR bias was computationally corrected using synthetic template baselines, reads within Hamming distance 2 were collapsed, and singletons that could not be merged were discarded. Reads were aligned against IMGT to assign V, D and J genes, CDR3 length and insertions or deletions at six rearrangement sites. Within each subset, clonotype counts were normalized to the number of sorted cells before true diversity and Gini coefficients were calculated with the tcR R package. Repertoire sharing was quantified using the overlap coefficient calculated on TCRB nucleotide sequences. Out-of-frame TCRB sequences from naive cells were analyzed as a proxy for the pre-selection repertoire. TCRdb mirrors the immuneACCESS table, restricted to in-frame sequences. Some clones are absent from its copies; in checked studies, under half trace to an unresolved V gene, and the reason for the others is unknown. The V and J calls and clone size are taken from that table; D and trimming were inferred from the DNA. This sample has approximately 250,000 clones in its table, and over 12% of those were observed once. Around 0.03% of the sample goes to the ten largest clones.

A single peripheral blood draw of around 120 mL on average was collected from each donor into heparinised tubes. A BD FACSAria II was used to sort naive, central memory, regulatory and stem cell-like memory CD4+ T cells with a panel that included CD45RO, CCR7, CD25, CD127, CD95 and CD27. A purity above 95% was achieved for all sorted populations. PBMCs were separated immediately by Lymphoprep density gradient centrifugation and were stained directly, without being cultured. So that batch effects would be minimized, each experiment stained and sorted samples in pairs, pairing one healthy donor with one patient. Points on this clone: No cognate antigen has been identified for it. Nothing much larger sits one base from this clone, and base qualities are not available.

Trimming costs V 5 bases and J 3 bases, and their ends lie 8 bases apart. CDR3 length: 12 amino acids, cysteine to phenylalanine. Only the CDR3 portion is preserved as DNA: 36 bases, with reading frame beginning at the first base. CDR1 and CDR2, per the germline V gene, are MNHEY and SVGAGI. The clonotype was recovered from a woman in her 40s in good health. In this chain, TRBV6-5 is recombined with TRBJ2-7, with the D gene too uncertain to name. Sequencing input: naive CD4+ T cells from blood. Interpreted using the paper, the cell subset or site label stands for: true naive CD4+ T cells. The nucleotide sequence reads TGTGCCAGCAGTGAGTATGGCTACGAGCAGTACTTC. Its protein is CASSEYGYEQYF.